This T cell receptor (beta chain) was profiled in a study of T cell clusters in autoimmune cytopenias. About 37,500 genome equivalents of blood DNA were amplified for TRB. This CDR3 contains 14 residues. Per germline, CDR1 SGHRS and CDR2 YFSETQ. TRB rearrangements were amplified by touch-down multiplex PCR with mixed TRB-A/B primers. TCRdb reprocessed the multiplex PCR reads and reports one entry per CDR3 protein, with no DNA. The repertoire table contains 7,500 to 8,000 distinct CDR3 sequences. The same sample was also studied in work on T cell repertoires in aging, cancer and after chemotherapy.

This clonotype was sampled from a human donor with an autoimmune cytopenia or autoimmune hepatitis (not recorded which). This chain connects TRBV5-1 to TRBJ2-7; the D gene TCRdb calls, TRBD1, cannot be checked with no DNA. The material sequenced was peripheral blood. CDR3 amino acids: CASSLVGGAYEQYF.